The sequence of this T cell receptor beta chain was determined in a study of shared clonotypes between healthy human individuals (dated by TCRdb to about 2020). Notes on the research overall: A couple of women and a few men aged 18 to 49 years were included in the cohort. For each donor, CD4 naive and CD4 memory were each run on three plates, CD8 naive on two plates, and CD8 memory on one plate. The study deeply sequenced blood TCR repertoires of about 5 healthy adults to estimate repertoire size and the extent of clonotype sharing between individuals. Different laboratories and diverse techniques were used to prepare libraries and sequence TCR repertoires, to increase sequencing depth and limit assay-specific biases. Each donor's leukapheresis produced roughly between roughly 0.94 and 9.5 billion PBMCs.

CDR1 and CDR2, per the germline V gene, are MNHEY and SVGAGI. Trimming takes 6 bases from V and 5 bases from J, and the germline ends sit 13 bases apart. Including cysteine and phenylalanine, the CDR3 has 13 amino acids. CDR3 DNA only is kept here, 39 bases in frame from base 1. Using the deep immunoSEQ assay, multiplex PCR amplified TCR CDR3 regions from genomic DNA. Extracted genomic DNA from each cell subset was distributed evenly across all wells of several immunoSEQ 96-well plates, and each plate was treated as a replicate. For sorted subsets, about 0.2 ug genomic DNA, equal to about 30,000 T cell genomes, was loaded into each replicate PCR. The purified libraries were quantified using a Qubit 3.0 fluorometer, sized with a Bioanalyzer 2100, and then quantified again using the KAPA Library Quantification kit. A separate single-read 150-cycle Illumina NextSeq 550 flow cell was used to sequence each immunoSEQ 96-well plate. Under the source paper's analysis protocol: Because the immunoSEQ output held only junctional sequences and lacked quality scores, the filtering could not match the filtering applied to full-length reads. Sequences were annotated with PyIR, a Python wrapper for IgBLAST v1.9, using IMGT germline references to assign V/J genes and CDR3. Reads were filtered out if the reads had weak V/J assignments (E-value above 1e-6), no CDR3, stop codons, out-of-frame junctions, or ambiguous translated residues. A V3J clonotype was defined by an identical inferred V gene, J gene, and CDR3 amino acid sequence. Percentage overlap between repertoires was computed as shared unique clonotypes divided by the size of the smaller repertoire. Repertoire richness was assessed with RTK rarefaction, the Chao1 estimator, and Recon v2.1 estimates of unobserved clonotypes. Generation probabilities for all TCRbeta clonotypes obtained by the gDNA method from a handful of donors were computed using OLGA. TCRdb obtained this table from immuneACCESS and retained in-frame rearrangements with V and J assigned. These tables miss some clones; where compared with another copy, unresolved V genes account for less than half of the shortfall, and the remainder is unexplained. V and J calls and clone size are as listed in that table; D and trimming were resolved from the DNA. Counted in this sample were fewer than 3 million clones; 85% to 95% of them appeared once. The ten largest clones capture 0.37% of the sample.

The donors were healthy, HIV-negative adults with no recently reported acute infections or vaccinations. Only Caucasian adults living in Nashville, Tennessee, USA were represented among the donors. Magnetic negative selection was used to enrich CD4+ T cells, after which naive cells were positively selected on CD45RA and the negative fraction became the memory subset. After blood collection by leukapheresis, PBMCs were isolated using Ficoll-Histopaque density gradient centrifugation and then cryopreserved in the vapor phase of liquid nitrogen. Purity and quantity of every magnetically sorted T cell population were checked by analytical flow cytometry. Genomic DNA was isolated from every sorted fraction and measured by UV absorbance on a Nanodrop 2000c. Here is what the overall study found, with its caveats: Pairwise subsampling led to the expectation that sequencing depth would affect the degree of clonotype sharing among donors. Estimated clonotype richness was generally larger for naive than for memory subsets. Clonotypes shared by all four sorted-subset donors showed higher generation probabilities than non-shared clonotypes. Rarefaction of sorted-subset datasets indicated incomplete sequencing despite the large sequencing depth. The genetic and exposure-history diversity represented was limited by the small number of donors. Sampling was restricted to blood, and TCR repertoires in tissue are likely to differ from TCR repertoires in blood. Sharing across several donors was observed for around 4.8% of naive CD4, over 3% of naive CD8, about 2.3% of memory CD4, and approximately 0.41% of memory CD8 clonotypes.

A word on this clone: The antigen it recognizes is unknown. Base qualities are not provided; no much larger clone lies one nucleotide away.

The TCR comes from a man younger than 35 in good health. Some clones in this sample may be carry-over from other donors' samples. Input material: naive CD4+ T cells from PBMCs. The cell subset or site label on this specimen signifies: CD45RA+ positively selected. The chain is assembled from TRBV6-5 and TRBJ2-5; there is no confident call for the D gene. The CDR3 is CASSPPGDETQYF. The DNA is as follows: TGTGCCAGCAGCCCCCCCGGAGATGAGACCCAGTACTTC.